Below are 2 T cell receptor beta chains sequenced from a single sample in a study of cytomegalovirus exposure and HLA in healthy donors. The primer mix had 60 Vbeta and 13 Jbeta primers. The data were produced by immunoSEQ multiplex PCR, yet TCRdb's version contains in-frame clones alone and is incomplete. The data contain 190,000 or so clones, 75% to 85% of them singletons. Material for sequencing was PBMCs. Source of these receptors: a boy aged 10-17 years in good health and CMV-seronegative.

The chain joins TRBV9 to TRBJ2-1, with D perhaps TRBD2 (6 bases). The CDR3 is 16 residues long. V shed 4 bases and J shed 0 bases, with 14 bases lying between them. The germline gives CDR1 SGDLS, CDR2 YYNGEE. CDR3 coding DNA: TGTGCCAGCAGCCCCCGACTAGATAGCTCCTACAATGAGCAGTTCTTC. Translated: CASSPRLDSSYNEQFF.

The genes are TRBV19 and TRBJ1-5; D ambiguous. Trimming shortened V by 8 bases and J by 1 base, and 12 bases separated the two germline ends. Germline V gene data show CDR1 as LNHDA and CDR2 as SQIVND (reference sequence). The CDR3 is 14 residues long. The CDR3 DNA follows: TGTGCCAGTTTTCTAGGCGGCAGCAATCAGCCCCAGCATTTT. It codes for CASFLGGSNQPQHF.